The clone carrying this T cell receptor beta chain was detected once. This entry comes from a study of blood T cell repertoires in COVID-19. About the research overall: PBMCs, B-cell-depleted T cells, or T cells were the source of the cDNA or gDNA that made up the material.

Original data processing: Estimation of nucleated cell counts was performed using reference gene primer amplification. Profiling relied on immunoSEQ multiplex PCR, and the TCRdb table lists in-frame clones only, not all of them. Clone size and V and J calls were adopted from that table, with D and trimming inferred from the DNA. The sample consists of 130,000 or so clones, roughly 86% of them appearing once. Participants' own reports of clinical history determined their cohort assignment. Germline CDR1 reads MNHEY; CDR2 reads SMNVEV (reference sequence). Losses at the gene ends were 5 bases for V and 5 bases for J; bases not matched to a gene: 10. The CDR3 loop spans 15 amino acids.

The chain has TRBV27 and TRBJ1-1; TRBD1 matches at 8 bases. What was sequenced was PBMCs or T cells enriched from blood (not recorded which). This sequence was found in a woman in her forties or fifties with acute COVID-19. CDR3 protein: CASSLAPGGLTEAFF. In nucleotides, the CDR3 is TGTGCCAGCAGTCTGGCCCCAGGGGGCTTAACTGAAGCTTTCTTT.